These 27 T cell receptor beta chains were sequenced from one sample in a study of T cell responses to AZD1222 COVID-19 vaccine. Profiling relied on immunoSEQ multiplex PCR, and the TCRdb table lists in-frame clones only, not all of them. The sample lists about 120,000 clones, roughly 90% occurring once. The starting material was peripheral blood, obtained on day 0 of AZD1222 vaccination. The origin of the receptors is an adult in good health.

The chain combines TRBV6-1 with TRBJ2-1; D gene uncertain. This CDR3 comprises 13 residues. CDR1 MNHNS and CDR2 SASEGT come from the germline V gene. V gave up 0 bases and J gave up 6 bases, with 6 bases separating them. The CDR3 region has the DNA TGTGCCAGCAGTGAAGCAATGATCAATGAGCAGTTCTTC. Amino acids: CASSEAMINEQFF.

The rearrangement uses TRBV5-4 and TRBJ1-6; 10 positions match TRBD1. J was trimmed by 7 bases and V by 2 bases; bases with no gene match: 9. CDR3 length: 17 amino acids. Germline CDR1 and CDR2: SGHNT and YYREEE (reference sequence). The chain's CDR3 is CASSFGDRGQGNSPLHF. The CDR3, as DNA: TGTGCCAGCAGCTTCGGTGACAGGGGGCAAGGGAATTCACCCCTCCACTTT. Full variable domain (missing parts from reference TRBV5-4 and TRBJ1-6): ETGVTQSPTHLIKTRGQQVTLRCSSQSGHNTVSWYQQALGQGPQFIFQYYREEENGRGNFPPRFSGLQFPNYSSELNVNALELDDSALYLCASSFGDRGQGNSPLHFGNGTRLTVT.

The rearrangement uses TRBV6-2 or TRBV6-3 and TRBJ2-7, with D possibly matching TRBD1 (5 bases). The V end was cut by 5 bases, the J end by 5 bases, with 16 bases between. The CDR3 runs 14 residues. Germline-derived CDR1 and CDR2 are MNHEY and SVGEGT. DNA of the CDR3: TGTGCCAGCAGTCTCCGGCAGGGTGGTAACGAGCAGTACTTC. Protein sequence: CASSLRQGGNEQYF.

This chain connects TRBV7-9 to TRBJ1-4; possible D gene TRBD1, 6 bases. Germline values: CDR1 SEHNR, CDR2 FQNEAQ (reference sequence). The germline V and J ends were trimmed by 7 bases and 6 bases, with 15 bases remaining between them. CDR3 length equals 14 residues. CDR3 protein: CASKGGGGDEKLFF. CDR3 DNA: TGTGCCAGCAAAGGAGGAGGGGGGGATGAAAAACTGTTTTTT.

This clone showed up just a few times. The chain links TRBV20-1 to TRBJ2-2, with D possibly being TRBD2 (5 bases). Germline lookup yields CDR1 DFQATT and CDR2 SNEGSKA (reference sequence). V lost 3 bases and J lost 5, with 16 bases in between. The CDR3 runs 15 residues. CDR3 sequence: CSASFGVSGTGELFF. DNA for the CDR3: TGCAGTGCTAGTTTCGGGGTCTCTGGGACCGGGGAGCTGTTTTTT.

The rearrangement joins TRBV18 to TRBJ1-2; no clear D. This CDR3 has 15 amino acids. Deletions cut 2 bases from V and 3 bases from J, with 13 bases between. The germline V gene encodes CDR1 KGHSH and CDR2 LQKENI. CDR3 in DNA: TGTGCCAGCTCACCAAGCAGTGGTGGGGACTATGGCTACACCTTC. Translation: CASSPSSGGDYGYTF.

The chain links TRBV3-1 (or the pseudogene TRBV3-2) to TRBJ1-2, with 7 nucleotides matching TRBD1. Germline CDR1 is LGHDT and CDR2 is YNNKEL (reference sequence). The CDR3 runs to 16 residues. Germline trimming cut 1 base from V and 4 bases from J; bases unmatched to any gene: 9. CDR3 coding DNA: TGTGCCAGCAGCCAAGGTATAGGGGGCTCCCGCTATGGCTACACCTTC. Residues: CASSQGIGGSRYGYTF.

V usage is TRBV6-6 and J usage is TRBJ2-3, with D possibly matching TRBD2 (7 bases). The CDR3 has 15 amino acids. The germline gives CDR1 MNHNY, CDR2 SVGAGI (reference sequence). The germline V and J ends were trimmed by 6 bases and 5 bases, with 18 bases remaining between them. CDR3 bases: TGTGCCAGCAGCTGGGGGAGGGGGATAGGAGATACGCAGTATTTT. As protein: CASSWGRGIGDTQYF.

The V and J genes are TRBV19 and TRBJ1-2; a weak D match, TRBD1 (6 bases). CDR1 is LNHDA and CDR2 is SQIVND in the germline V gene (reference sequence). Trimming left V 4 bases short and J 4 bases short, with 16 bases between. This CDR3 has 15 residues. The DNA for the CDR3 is TGTGCCAGTAGTAAGGGCGTAACAGGGTTCTATGGCTACACCTTC. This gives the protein CASSKGVTGFYGYTF. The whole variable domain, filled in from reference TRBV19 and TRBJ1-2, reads DGGITQSPKYLFRKEGQNVTLSCEQNLNHDAMYWYRQDPGQGLRLIYYSQIVNDFQKGDIAEGYSVSREKKESFPLTVTSAQKNPTAFYLCASSKGVTGFYGYTFGSGTRLTVV.

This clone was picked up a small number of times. The CDR3 sequence: CASSMNSGNTIYF. DNA of the CDR3: TGTGCCAGCAGTATGAACTCTGGAAACACCATATATTTT. The chain is built from TRBV6-5 and TRBJ1-3, with D uncertain. With 5 bases removed from V and 0 bases from J, the gap between germline ends came to 5 bases. The CDR3 is 13 amino acids. Germline assignment: CDR1 MNHEY and CDR2 SVGAGI.

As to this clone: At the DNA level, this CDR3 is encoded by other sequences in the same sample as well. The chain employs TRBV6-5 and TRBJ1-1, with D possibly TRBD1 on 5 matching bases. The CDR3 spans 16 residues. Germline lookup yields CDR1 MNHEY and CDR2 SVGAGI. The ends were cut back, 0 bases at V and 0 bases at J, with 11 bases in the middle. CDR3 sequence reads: CASSYSPQGMNTEAFF. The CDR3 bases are TGTGCCAGCAGTTACTCCCCGCAGGGAATGAACACTGAAGCTTTCTTT.

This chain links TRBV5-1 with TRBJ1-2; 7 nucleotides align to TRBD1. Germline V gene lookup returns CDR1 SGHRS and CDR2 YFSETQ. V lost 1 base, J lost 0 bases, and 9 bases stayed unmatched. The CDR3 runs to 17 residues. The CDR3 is CASSLQGRGSPNYGYTF. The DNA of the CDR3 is TGCGCCAGCAGCTTGCAAGGCAGGGGGTCCCCTAACTATGGCTACACCTTC.

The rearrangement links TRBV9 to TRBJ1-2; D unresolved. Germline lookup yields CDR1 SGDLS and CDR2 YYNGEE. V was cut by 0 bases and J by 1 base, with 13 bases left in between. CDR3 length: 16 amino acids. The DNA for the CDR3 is TGTGCCAGCAGCGTAGATAGGTCTGCCTATAACTATGGCTACACCTTC. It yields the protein CASSVDRSAYNYGYTF.

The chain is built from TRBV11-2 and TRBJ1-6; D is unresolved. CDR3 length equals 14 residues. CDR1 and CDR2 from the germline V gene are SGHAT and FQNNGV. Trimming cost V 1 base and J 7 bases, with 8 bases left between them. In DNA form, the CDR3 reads TGTGCCAGCAGCTTAGGGACCCCAAATTCACCCCTCCACTTT. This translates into CASSLGTPNSPLHF.

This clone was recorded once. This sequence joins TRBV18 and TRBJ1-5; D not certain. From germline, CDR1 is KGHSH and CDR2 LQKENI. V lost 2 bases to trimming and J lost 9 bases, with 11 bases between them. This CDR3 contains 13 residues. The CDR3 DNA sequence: TGTGCCAGCTCACCAGCGGGAGAGGGGCCCCAGCATTTT. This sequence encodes CASSPAGEGPQHF.

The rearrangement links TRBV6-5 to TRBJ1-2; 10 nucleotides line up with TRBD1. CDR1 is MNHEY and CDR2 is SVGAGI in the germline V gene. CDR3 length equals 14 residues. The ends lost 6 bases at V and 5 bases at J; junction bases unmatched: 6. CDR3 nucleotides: TGTGCCAGCAGGACCGGGACAGGGGATTATGGCTACACCTTC. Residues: CASRTGTGDYGYTF.

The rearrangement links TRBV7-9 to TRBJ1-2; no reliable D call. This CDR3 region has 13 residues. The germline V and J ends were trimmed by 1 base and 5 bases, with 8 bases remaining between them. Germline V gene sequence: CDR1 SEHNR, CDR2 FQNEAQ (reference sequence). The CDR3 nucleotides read TGTGCCAGCAGCTTAGAAACAGCTTATGGCTACACCTTC. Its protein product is CASSLETAYGYTF.

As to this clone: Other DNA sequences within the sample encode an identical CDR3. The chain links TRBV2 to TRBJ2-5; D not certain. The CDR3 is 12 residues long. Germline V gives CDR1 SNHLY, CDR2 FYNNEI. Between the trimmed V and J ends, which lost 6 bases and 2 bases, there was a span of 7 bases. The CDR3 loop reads CASSQIQETQYF. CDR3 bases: TGTGCCAGCAGCCAAATTCAAGAGACCCAGTACTTC.

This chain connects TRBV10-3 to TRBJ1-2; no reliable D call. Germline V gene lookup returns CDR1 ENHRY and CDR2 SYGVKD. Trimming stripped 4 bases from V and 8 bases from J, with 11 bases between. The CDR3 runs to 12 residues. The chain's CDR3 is CAISGSMGGYTF. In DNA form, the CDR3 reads TGTGCCATCAGTGGGAGCATGGGCGGCTACACCTTC.

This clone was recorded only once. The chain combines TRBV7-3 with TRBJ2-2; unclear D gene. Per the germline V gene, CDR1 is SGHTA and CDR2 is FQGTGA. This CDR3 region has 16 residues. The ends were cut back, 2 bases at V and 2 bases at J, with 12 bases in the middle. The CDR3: CASSLGRQLNTGELFF. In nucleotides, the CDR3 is TGTGCCAGCAGCTTAGGGCGGCAGTTAAACACCGGGGAGCTGTTTTTT.

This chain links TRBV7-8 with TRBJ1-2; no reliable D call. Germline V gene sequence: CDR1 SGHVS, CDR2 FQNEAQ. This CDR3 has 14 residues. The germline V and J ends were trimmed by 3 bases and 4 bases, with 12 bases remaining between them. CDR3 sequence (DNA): TGTGCCAGCAGCTTGGTGCCGGGAGGCTATGGCTACACCTTC. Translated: CASSLVPGGYGYTF.

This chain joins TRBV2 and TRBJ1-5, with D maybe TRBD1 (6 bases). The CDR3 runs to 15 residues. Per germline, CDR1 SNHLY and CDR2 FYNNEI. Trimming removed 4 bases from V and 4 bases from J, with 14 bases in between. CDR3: CASSALPRGNQPQHF. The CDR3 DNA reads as TGTGCCAGCAGTGCACTCCCTAGGGGGAATCAGCCCCAGCATTTT.

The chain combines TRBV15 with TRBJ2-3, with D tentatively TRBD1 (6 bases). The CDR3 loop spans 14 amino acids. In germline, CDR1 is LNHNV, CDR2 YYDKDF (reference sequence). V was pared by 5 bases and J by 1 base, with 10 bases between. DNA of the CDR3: TGTGCCACCAGCTCCCGACAGGGCACAGATACGCAGTATTTT. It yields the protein CATSSRQGTDTQYF.

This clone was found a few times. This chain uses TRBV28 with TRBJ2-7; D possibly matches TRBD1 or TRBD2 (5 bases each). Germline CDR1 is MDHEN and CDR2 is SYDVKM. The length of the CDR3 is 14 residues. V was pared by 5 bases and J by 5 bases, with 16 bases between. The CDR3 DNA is TGTGCCAGCAGTCTAGCCGGGGCAGCCAACGAGCAGTACTTC. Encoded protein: CASSLAGAANEQYF.

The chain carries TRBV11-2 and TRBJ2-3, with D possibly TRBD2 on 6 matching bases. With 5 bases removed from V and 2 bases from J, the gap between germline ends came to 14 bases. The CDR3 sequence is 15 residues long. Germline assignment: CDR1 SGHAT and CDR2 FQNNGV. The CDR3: CASSPGWGVTDTQYF. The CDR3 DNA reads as TGTGCCAGCAGCCCTGGTTGGGGGGTCACAGATACGCAGTATTTT.

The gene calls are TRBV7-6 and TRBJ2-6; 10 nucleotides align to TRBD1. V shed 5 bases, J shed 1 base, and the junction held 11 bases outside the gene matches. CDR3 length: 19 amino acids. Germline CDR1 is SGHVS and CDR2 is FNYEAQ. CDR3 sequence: CASSPTTGGVLSGANVLTF. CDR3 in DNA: TGTGCCAGCAGCCCAACGACAGGGGGCGTTCTTTCTGGGGCCAACGTCCTGACTTTC.

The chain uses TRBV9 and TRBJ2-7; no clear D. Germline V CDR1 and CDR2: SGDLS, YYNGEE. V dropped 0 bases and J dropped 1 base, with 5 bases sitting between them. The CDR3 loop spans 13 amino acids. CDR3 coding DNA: TGTGCCAGCAGCGTAGTCGGGTCCTACGAGCAGTACTTC. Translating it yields CASSVVGSYEQYF. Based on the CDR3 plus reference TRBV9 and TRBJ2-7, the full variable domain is DSGVTQTPKHLITATGQRVTLRCSPRSGDLSVYWYQQSLDQGLQFLIQYYNGEERAKGNILERFSAQQFPDLHSELNLSSLELGDSALYFCASSVVGSYEQYFGPGTRLTVT.